The sequence of this T cell receptor beta chain was determined in a study of response to subunit inactivated influenza vaccine. The germline gives CDR1 LNHDA, CDR2 SQIVND (reference sequence). V lost 1 base and J 4 bases, leaving 10 bases between the germline ends. This CDR3 is 14 amino acids long. Findings of the study overall: There was a suggestion from the authors that each seasonal influenza vaccination recruits few new T cells.

TCRdb re-called the RT-PCR reads with MiXCR, one entry per CDR3 protein. The sample yields roughly 790,000 distinct CDR3 sequences, 21% seen once. Details on this clonotype: Its cognate antigen is unknown.

The starting material was PBMCs from blood, obtained less than 6 days after vaccination. This chain links TRBV19 with TRBJ1-1; D may be TRBD1 (6 bases). The clonotype comes from a middle-aged man who received an inactivated influenza vaccine. CDR3 in amino acids: CASSIAGGRTEAFF. The DNA for the CDR3 is TGTGCCAGTAGTATAGCTGGGGGCCGCACTGAAGCTTTCTTT. Looking up the rest from reference TRBV19 and TRBJ1-1 gives the full variable domain: DGGITQSPKYLFRKEGQNVTLSCEQNLNHDAMYWYRQDPGQGLRLIYYSQIVNDFQKGDIAEGYSVSREKKESFPLTVTSAQKNPTAFYLCASSIAGGRTEAFFGQGTRLTVV.